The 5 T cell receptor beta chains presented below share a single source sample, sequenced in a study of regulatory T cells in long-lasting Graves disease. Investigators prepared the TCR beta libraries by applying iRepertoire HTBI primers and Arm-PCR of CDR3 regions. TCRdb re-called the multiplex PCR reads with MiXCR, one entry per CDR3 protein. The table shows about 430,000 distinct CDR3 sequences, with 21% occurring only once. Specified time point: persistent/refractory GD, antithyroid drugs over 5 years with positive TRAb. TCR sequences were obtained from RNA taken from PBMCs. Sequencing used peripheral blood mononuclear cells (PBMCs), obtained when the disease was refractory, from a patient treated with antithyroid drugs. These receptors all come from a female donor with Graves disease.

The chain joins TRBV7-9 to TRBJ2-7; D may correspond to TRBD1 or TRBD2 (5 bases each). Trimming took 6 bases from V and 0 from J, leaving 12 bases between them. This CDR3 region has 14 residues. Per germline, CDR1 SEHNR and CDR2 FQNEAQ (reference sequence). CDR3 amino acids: CASRLTGLSYEQYF. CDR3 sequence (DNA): TGTGCCAGCAGACTTACGGGGCTCTCCTACGAGCAGTACTTC.

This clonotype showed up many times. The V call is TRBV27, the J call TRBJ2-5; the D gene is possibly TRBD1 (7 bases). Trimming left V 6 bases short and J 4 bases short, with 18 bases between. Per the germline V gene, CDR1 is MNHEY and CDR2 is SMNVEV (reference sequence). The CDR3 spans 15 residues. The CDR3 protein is CASSPNPGGRETQYF. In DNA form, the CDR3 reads TGTGCCAGCAGCCCAAATCCAGGGGGGAGAGAGACCCAGTACTTC.

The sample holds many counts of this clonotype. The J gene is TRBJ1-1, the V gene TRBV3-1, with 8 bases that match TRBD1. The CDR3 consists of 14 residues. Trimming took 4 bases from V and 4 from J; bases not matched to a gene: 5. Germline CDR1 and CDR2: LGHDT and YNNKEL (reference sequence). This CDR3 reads CASSPQGVGTEAFF. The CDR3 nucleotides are TGTGCCAGCAGCCCACAGGGGGTAGGCACTGAAGCTTTCTTT.

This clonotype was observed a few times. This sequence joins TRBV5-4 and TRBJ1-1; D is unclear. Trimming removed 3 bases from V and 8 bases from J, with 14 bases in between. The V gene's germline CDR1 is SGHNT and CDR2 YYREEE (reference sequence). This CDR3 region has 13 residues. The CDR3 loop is CASSSQRSREAFF. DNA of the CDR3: TGTGCCAGCAGCTCACAGAGGTCAAGGGAAGCTTTCTTT.

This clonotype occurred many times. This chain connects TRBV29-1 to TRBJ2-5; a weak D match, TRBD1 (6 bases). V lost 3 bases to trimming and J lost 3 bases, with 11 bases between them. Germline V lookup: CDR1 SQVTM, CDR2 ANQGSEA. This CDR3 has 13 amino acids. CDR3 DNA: TGCAGCGTTGAGTCAGGGGCCGAAGAGACCCAGTACTTC. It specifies CSVESGAEETQYF.